This T cell receptor (beta chain) originates from a study of CD8 T cells in ankylosing spondylitis. Study findings and constraints: Typical of ankylosing spondylitis blood, it appeared, was a TCR beta motif of about eight highly homologous variants.

The ends were cut back, 4 bases at V and 4 bases at J, with 21 bases in the middle. Germline assignment: CDR1 SGDLS and CDR2 YYNGEE. The CDR3 is 16 residues long. The sample holds many counts of this clonotype. Antigen: not known. TCRdb redid the calling of the 5' RACE reads with MiXCR, one entry per CDR3 protein. Among tens of thousands of distinct CDR3 sequences listed, over 2% were seen once. The sequencing input was blood, either unsorted or a sorted T cell fraction (not recorded which). The TCR comes from a female donor with ankylosing spondylitis or in good health (not recorded which). This chain links TRBV9 with TRBJ2-7, with no clear D. In DNA form, the CDR3 reads TGTGCCAGCAGCCCAATGGTTGCGGCTGGGGTTTACGAGCAGTACTTC. This gives the protein CASSPMVAAGVYEQYF.